This T cell receptor beta chain was captured in a study of blood T cell repertoires in COVID-19. Study-wide context: T cells, B-cell-depleted T cells, or PBMCs supplied cDNA or gDNA.

The CDR3 extends over 16 amino acids. Germline values: CDR1 SGHRS, CDR2 YFSETQ. Trimming took 4 bases from V and 8 from J; bases not matched to a gene: 13. This clone was counted between two and nine times. Sequencing was performed with immunoSEQ multiplex PCR; in TCRdb, only in-frame clones are kept and a portion is missing. The sample consists of 150,000 to 200,000 clones, about 92% of them appearing once. The chain is built from TRBV5-1 and TRBJ1-4; 8 nucleotides line up with TRBD1. The specimen was peripheral blood. This TCR derives from a young man with COVID-19, enrolled during active disease. The CDR3 DNA follows: TGCGCCAGCAGCCCCCCGACAGGGGATCTAGGCGAAAAACTGTTTTTT. This codes for CASSPPTGDLGEKLFF.